This T cell receptor beta chain was captured in a study of type 1 regulatory T cells. Overall study context: T-allo10 is an in vitro-generated, Tr1-enriched CD4 T cell product specific for alloantigen. Findings and caveats of the study: Type 1 regulatory T cells had a more restricted TCR repertoire than non-type 1 regulatory T cells.

The sample holds many counts of this clonotype. Antigen specificity is unknown. Trimming took 5 bases from V and 1 from J, leaving 11 bases between them. CDR3 length: 15 amino acids. The germline CDR1 and CDR2 sequences are SGHTA and FQGTGA. From the reads, TCRdb called clonotypes with MiXCR, one entry per CDR3 protein. Here the sample spans about 71,000 distinct CDR3 sequences, around 21% being singletons. Material for sequencing was cultured type 1 regulatory T (Tr1) cells, either the whole culture or a sorted fraction (not recorded which). This receptor was identified in a human donor in good health. The chain joins TRBV7-3 to TRBJ2-2, with D perhaps TRBD2 (5 bases). In DNA, the CDR3 is TGTGCCAGCAGCGTATTTGCGGGGAACACCGGGGAGCTGTTTTTT. It yields the protein CASSVFAGNTGELFF.